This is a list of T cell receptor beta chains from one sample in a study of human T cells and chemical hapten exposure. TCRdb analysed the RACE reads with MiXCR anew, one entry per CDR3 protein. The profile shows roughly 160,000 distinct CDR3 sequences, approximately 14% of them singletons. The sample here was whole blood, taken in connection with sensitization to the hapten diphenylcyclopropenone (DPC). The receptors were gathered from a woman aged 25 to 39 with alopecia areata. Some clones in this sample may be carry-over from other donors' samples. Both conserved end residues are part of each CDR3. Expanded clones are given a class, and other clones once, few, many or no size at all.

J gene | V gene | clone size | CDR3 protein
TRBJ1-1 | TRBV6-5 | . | CASSYSRGEAFF
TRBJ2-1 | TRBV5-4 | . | CASSPGGGEQFF
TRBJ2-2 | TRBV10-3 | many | CAIKGQFGNTGELFF
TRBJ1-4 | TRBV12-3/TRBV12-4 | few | CASRQGAGEKLFF
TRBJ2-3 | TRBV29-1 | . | CSVDIRGADTQYF
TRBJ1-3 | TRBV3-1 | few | CASSQSDGAVTIYF
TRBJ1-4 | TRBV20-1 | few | CSAYLTGYGNEKLFF
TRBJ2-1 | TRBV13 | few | CASSTSMGARNEQFF
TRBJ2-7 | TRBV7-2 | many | CASSRYGSYEQYF
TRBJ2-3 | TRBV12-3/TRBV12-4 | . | CASSLPQATQYF
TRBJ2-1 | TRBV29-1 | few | CSVPTSGTYNEQFF
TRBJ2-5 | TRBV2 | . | CASRKRPNQETQYF
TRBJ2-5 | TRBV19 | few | CASSKQGARSETQYF
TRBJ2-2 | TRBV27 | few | CASSLFSSGSYTGELFF
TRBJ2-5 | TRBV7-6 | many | CASSLPAGGTQYF
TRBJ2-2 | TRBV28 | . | CASSSPGGTTRELFF
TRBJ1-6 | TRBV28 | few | CASRETGNSPLHF
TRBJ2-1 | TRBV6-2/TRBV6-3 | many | CASSYGRAGKGEQFF
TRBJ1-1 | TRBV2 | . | CASSERQGRLTEAFF
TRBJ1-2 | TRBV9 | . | CASSVIATKDYGYTF
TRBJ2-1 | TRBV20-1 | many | CSARDIAGGSNEQFF
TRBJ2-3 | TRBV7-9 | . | CASSHDSTDTQYF
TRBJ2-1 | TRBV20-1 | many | CSGDRYNEQFF
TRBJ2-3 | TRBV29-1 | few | CSVSVADTQYF
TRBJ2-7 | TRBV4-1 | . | CASSQDWVAGQYEQYF
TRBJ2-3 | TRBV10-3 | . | CAISETGGRTDTQYF
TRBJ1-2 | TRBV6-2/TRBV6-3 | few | CASRPPQSTGTYGYTF
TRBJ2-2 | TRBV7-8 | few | CASSRRTGELFF
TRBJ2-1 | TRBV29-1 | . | CSVEVGQGGNEQFF
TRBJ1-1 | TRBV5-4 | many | CASRMGGAGTEAFF
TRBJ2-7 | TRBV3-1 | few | CASSQVSHYEQYF
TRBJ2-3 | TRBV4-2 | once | CASSQDDTSGSRTDTQYF
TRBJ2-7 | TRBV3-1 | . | CASSARAGATSKQYF
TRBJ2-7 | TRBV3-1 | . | CASSQEGTSHEQYF
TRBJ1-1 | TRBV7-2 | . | CASSATGNTEAFF
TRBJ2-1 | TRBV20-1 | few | CSALGRGPGRGNEQFF
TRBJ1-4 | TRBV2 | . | CASSPDRTTNEKLFF
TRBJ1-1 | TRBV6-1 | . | CASKGFRAAEAFF
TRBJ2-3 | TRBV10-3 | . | CAIGSGPDTQYF
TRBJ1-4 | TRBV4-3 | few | CASSRRSGEKLFF
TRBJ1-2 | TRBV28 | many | CASSLSGVALYSYGYTF
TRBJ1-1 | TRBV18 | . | CASSPPAGRRTEAFF
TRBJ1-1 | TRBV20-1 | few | CSAIGSGTEAFF
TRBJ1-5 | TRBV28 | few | CASSETGREQPQHF
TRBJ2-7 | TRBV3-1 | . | CASTPSGTTPYEQYF
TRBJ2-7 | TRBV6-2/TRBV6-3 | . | CATRVWTGGYEQYF
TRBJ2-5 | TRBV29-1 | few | CSDTRGIGQTQYF
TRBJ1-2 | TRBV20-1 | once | CSASSSELGGYTF
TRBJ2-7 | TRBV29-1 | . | CSVVYSAYEQYF
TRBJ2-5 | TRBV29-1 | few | CSVPQGAGETQYF
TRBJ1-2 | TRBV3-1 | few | CASSLPGGGHGYTF
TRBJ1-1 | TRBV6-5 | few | CASSYSNLPGMNTEAFF
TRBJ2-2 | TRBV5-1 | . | CASSLNGAGAHTGELFF
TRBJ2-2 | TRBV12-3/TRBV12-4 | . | CASSWAGWGLDTGELFF